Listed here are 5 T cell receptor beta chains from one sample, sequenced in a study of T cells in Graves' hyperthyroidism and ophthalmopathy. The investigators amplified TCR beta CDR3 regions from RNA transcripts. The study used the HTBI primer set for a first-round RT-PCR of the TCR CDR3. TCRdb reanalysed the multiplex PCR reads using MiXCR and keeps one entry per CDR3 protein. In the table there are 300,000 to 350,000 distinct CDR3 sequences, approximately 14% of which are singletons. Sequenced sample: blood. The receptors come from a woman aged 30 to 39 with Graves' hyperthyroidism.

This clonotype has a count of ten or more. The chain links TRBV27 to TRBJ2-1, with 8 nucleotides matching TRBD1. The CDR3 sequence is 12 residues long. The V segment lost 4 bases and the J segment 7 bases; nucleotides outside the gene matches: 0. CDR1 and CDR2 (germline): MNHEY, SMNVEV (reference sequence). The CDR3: CASSYRGNEQFF. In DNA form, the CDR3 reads TGTGCCAGCAGTTACAGGGGGAATGAGCAGTTCTTC.

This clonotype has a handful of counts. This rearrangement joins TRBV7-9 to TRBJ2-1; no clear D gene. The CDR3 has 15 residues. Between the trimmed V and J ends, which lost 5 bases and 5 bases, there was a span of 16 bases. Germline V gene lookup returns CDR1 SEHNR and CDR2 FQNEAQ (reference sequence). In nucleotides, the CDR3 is TGTGCCAGCAGCCCCCCAGGCGGAGCGAACAATGAGCAGTTCTTC. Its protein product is CASSPPGGANNEQFF. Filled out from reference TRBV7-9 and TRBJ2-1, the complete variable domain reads DTGVSQNPRHKITKRGQNVTFRCDPISEHNRLYWYRQTLGQGPEFLTYFQNEAQLEKSRLLSDRFSAERPKGSFSTLEIQRTEQGDSAMYLCASSPPGGANNEQFFGPGTRLTVL.

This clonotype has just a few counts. CDR3 sequence: CASSPIRQGSVSGNTIYF. The DNA of the CDR3 is TGTGCCAGCTCACCTATAAGACAGGGGAGTGTCTCTGGAAACACCATATATTTT. This rearrangement joins TRBV18 to TRBJ1-3, with 8 nucleotides matching TRBD1. The CDR3 is 18 amino acids. The trim removed 3 bases at V and 0 bases at J, leaving 10 bases unmatched. In germline, CDR1 is KGHSH, CDR2 LQKENI.

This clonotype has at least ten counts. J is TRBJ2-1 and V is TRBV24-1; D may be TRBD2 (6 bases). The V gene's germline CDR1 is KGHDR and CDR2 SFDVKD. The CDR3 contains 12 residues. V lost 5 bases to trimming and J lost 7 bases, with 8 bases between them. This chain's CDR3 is CATSGGDNEQFF. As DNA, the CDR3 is TGTGCCACCAGTGGCGGGGATAATGAGCAGTTCTTC.

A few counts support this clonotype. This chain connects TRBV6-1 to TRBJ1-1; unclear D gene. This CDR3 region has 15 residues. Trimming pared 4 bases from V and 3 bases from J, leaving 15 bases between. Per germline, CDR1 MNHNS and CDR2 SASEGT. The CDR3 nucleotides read TGTGCCAGCAGTGTAGACACCCACGGTGACACTGAAGCTTTCTTT. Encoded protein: CASSVDTHGDTEAFF.